One and the same sample provided the 3 T cell receptor beta chains below, sequenced in a study of T cell repertoires in ileal Crohn's disease. Profiling relied on immunoSEQ multiplex PCR, and the TCRdb table lists in-frame clones only, not all of them. The sample holds 13,000 to 15,000 clones, around four fifths seen once. The sample comprised ileal tissue. Source of these receptors: an adult with Crohn's disease.

The V and J genes are TRBV7-2 and TRBJ1-1; 9 bases map to TRBD1. Germline CDR1 and CDR2: SGHTA and FQGNSA. J was trimmed by 2 bases and V by 5 bases; bases with no gene match: 6. The CDR3 consists of 15 residues. CDR3 protein: CASSIRQGGNTEAFF. DNA of the CDR3: TGTGCCAGCAGCATTCGACAGGGGGGTAACACTGAAGCTTTCTTT. The variable domain in full, completed from reference TRBV7-2 and TRBJ1-1, reads GAGVSQSPSNKVTEKGKDVELRCDPISGHTALYWYRQSLGQGLEFLIYFQGNSAPDKSGLPSDRFSAERTGGSVSTLTIQRTQQEDSAVYLCASSIRQGGNTEAFFGQGTRLTVV.

V gene TRBV30 combines with J gene TRBJ1-6; TRBD1 is a possible D gene (5 bases). V was pared by 3 bases and J by 13 bases, with 28 bases between. This CDR3 is built from 17 residues. Germline CDR1 GTSNPN, CDR2 SVGIG (reference sequence). CDR3: CAWSLNPAGTDWSPLHF. The CDR3 DNA reads as TGTGCCTGGAGCCTCAACCCTGCGGGGACCGACTGGTCCCCCCTCCACTTT.

The chain joins TRBV27 to TRBJ1-4; weak D call: TRBD1 (5 bases). The germline CDR1 and CDR2 sequences are MNHEY and SMNVEV (reference sequence). The V gene lost 7 bases and the J gene lost 8 bases, with 14 bases spanning the gap. The CDR3 is 13 residues long. The CDR3 spells CASMGGGREKLFF. In DNA form, the CDR3 reads TGTGCCAGCATGGGGGGTGGAAGGGAAAAACTGTTTTTT. Full variable domain (rest looked up from reference TRBV27 and TRBJ1-4): EAQVTQNPRYLITVTGKKLTVTCSQNMNHEYMSWYRQDPGLGLRQIYYSMNVEVTDKGDVPEGYKVSRKEKRNFPLILESPSPNQTSLYFCASMGGGREKLFFGSGTQLSVL.